The TCR beta chain described here comes from a study of shared clonotypes between healthy human individuals. There are 13 residues in the CDR3. The trim removed 3 bases at V and 8 bases at J, leaving 7 bases unmatched. CDR1 and CDR2 from the germline V gene are KGHSH and LQKENI. Study-level findings and limits: Rarefaction revealed incomplete sorted-subset sequencing despite large depth. Sharing across four donors was seen in roughly 5% of naive CD4 clonotypes.

Per the original methods: Quality scores were absent from the junction-only immunoSEQ sequences, so filtering differed. The repertoire was sequenced with immunoSEQ multiplex PCR; TCRdb's copy has only in-frame clones and lacks some. V, J and clone size derive from that table, while D and trimming were established from the DNA sequence. The sample holds around 1 million clones, roughly 72% seen once. In regard to this clone: Its antigen is undetermined.

The material sequenced was memory CD4+ T cells sorted from blood. The subset was: CD45RA-negative fraction. The V and J genes are TRBV18 and TRBJ2-7, with 7 bases aligning to TRBD2. The sequence derives from a man between 18 and 35 years old in good health. The CDR3 bases are TGTGCCAGCTCACCCACGGGAGGCGAAAAGCAGTACTTC. Encoded protein: CASSPTGGEKQYF.